The 22 T cell receptor beta chains in this list originate from one sample, sequenced in a study of blood T cell repertoires in COVID-19. The protocol was immunoSEQ multiplex PCR, while the TCRdb copy is restricted to in-frame clones and leaves out a portion. The table includes some 150,000 clones, 70% to 90% detected once. Sequenced material: peripheral blood. The source is a woman in her 70s with acute or convalescent COVID-19.

The count of this clone is one. The chain links TRBV2 to TRBJ1-1; TRBD1 agrees at 8 bases. CDR1 and CDR2 from the germline V gene are SNHLY and FYNNEI. Trimming removed 6 bases from V and 5 bases from J; junction bases left unmatched: 8. This CDR3 is built from 14 residues. CDR3 coding DNA: TGTGCCAGCAGGTCACAGGGGGAAAGGACTGAAGCTTTCTTT. Translated, it gives CASRSQGERTEAFF.

The J gene is TRBJ1-1, the V gene TRBV11-2; D ambiguous. This CDR3 is built from 13 residues. Trimming removed 5 bases from V and 4 bases from J, with 11 bases in between. The V gene's germline CDR1 is SGHAT and CDR2 FQNNGV. CDR3 sequence reads: CASSIPGGTEAFF. In DNA form, the CDR3 reads TGTGCCAGCAGCATACCCGGAGGCACTGAAGCTTTCTTT.

The chain uses TRBV2 and TRBJ1-6; 8 bases are a match to TRBD1. In germline, CDR1 is SNHLY, CDR2 FYNNEI. The J segment lost 0 bases and the V segment lost 3 bases, leaving 7 bases of the junction unmatched. The CDR3 spans 18 residues. This chain's CDR3 is CASSDVDRDSSYNSPLHF. In DNA form, the CDR3 reads TGTGCCAGCAGTGATGTGGACAGGGATAGCTCCTATAATTCACCCCTCCACTTT.

The chain uses TRBV6-1 and TRBJ2-1; TRBD1 aligns across 7 bases. The V gene's germline CDR1 is MNHNS and CDR2 SASEGT. CDR3 length: 15 residues. Trimming at V came to 2 bases and at J to 9 bases, leaving 10 bases not matched to a gene. CDR3 coding DNA: TGTGCCAGCAGTGAATCCCTACAGGGGAGAGGTGAGCAGTTCTTC. It is translated as CASSESLQGRGEQFF.

CDR3 coding DNA: TGTGCCAGCAGTGAAGACCTTAGGGTGTTTGCGGGTGGGCGCTCCTACGAGCAGTACGTC. It encodes CASSEDLRVFAGGRSYEQYV. The chain has TRBV6-1 and TRBJ2-7; D perhaps matches TRBD2 (5 bases). The ends were cut back, 1 base at V and 0 bases at J, with 25 bases in the middle. There are 20 residues in the CDR3. CDR1 and CDR2 (germline): MNHNS, SASEGT.

This CDR3 reads CASGLWDSMNTEAFF. DNA for the CDR3: TGTGCTAGTGGTTTGTGGGACAGCATGAACACTGAAGCTTTCTTT. The V call is TRBV12-5, the J call TRBJ1-1, with TRBD1 matching 7 bases. Germline V gene lookup returns CDR1 LGHNT and CDR2 FRNRAP. The length of the CDR3 is 15 residues. J was trimmed by 0 bases and V by 2 bases; bases with no gene match: 3.

This sequence joins TRBV4-2 and TRBJ1-4, with TRBD1 matching 9 bases. Germline-derived CDR1 and CDR2 are LGHNA and YNFKEQ. With V trimmed by 3 bases and J by 2 bases, 7 bases remained unmatched. The CDR3 is 17 amino acids. The CDR3 reads CASSQGTGSTTNEKLFF. The CDR3 nucleotides read TGTGCCAGCAGCCAGGGGACAGGGAGCACGACTAATGAAAAACTGTTTTTT.

The chain employs TRBV6-5 and TRBJ2-3, with 10 bases fitting TRBD2. The junction had 7 bases not matched to a gene; V was cut back by 7 bases and J by 6 bases. The CDR3 runs to 14 residues. Germline assignment: CDR1 MNHEY and CDR2 SVGAGI. In DNA, the CDR3 is TGTGCCAGCAAGGTGGGACTAGCGACGGATACGCAGTATTTT. It is translated as CASKVGLATDTQYF.

This clone has just one count. The gene calls are TRBV6-5 and TRBJ1-3, with D uncertain. V lost 4 bases and J 1 base, leaving 11 bases between the germline ends. Germline V gives CDR1 MNHEY, CDR2 SVGAGI. CDR3 length: 15 amino acids. CDR3 residues: CASSSERGSGNTIYF. CDR3 nucleotides: TGTGCCAGCAGTTCGGAGCGGGGTTCTGGAAACACCATATATTTT.

This clone showed up just once. The gene calls are TRBV5-1 and TRBJ2-2; 7 nucleotides line up with TRBD1. Germline CDR1 reads SGHRS; CDR2 reads YFSETQ. Germline trimming cut 0 bases from V and 0 bases from J; bases unmatched to any gene: 2. CDR3 length: 16 amino acids. The chain's CDR3 is CASSLEGQTNTGELFF. CDR3 bases: TGCGCCAGCAGCTTGGAGGGACAGACGAACACCGGGGAGCTGTTTTTT.

Notes on this clone: At the DNA level, this CDR3 is encoded by other sequences in the same sample as well. This chain joins TRBV6-5 and TRBJ1-1; 10 nucleotides agree with TRBD1. The CDR3 length is 13 residues. Germline loops: CDR1 MNHEY, CDR2 SVGAGI. Losses at the gene ends were 6 bases for V and 6 bases for J; bases not matched to a gene: 4. The CDR3 loop reads CASSPGTGAEAFF. The CDR3 region has the DNA TGTGCCAGCAGCCCCGGGACAGGGGCTGAAGCTTTCTTT.

The rearrangement links TRBV5-1 to TRBJ2-6, with TRBD2 as a possible D gene (6 bases). The CDR3 spans 14 residues. In germline, CDR1 is SGHRS, CDR2 YFSETQ. Between the trimmed V and J ends, which lost 4 bases and 1 base, there was a span of 6 bases. This CDR3 reads CASSRGSGANVLTF. CDR3 nucleotide sequence: TGCGCCAGCAGCCGGGGGTCTGGGGCCAACGTCCTGACTTTC.

The rearrangement links TRBV11-2 to TRBJ2-2; 9 bases match TRBD2. The CDR3 has 14 amino acids. V trimming: 3 bases; J trimming: 4 bases; junction bases outside the gene matches: 0. Per the germline V gene, CDR1 is SGHAT and CDR2 is FQNNGV. CDR3 nucleotides: TGTGCCAGCAGCTTTAGCGGGGGCACCGGGGAGCTGTTTTTT. Protein product: CASSFSGGTGELFF.

This chain joins TRBV10-3 and TRBJ1-1, with 9 bases aligning to TRBD1. This CDR3 region has 15 residues. Trimming at V came to 3 bases and at J to 11 bases, leaving 13 bases not matched to a gene. The germline V gene has CDR1 ENHRY and CDR2 SYGVKD. The CDR3 nucleotides are TGTGCCATCAGTGATCCGGGGACAGGGTGGAAGTATGCTTTCTTT. Residues: CAISDPGTGWKYAFF.

The chain carries TRBV28 and TRBJ1-5; 7 bases map to TRBD1. CDR3 length: 14 amino acids. Germline V gives CDR1 MDHEN, CDR2 SYDVKM. V lost 6 bases to trimming and J lost 9 bases; unmatched junction nucleotides: 11. The CDR3 here is CASSENTGARPQHF. As DNA, the CDR3 is TGTGCCAGCAGCGAAAATACAGGGGCTCGGCCCCAGCATTTT.

This chain uses TRBV6-4 with TRBJ1-2, with D possibly matching TRBD1 (6 bases). The germline CDR1 and CDR2 sequences are MRHNA and SNTAGT. CDR3 length: 17 amino acids. Trimming pared 0 bases from V and 0 bases from J, leaving 14 bases between. In DNA form, the CDR3 reads TGTGCCAGCAGTGACTCGAGTCTCGGGGGGCCTAACTATGGCTACACCTTC. This sequence encodes CASSDSSLGGPNYGYTF.

The gene calls are TRBV6-5 and TRBJ2-3, with D unclear. This CDR3 has 16 residues. The germline CDR1 and CDR2 sequences are MNHEY and SVGAGI. With 0 bases removed from V and 2 bases from J, the gap between germline ends came to 12 bases. CDR3 nucleotide sequence: TGTGCCAGCAGTTACTCAACGGCGGCCTCCACAGATACGCAGTATTTT. This translates into CASSYSTAASTDTQYF.

This clone was seen a handful of times. The chain joins TRBV18 to TRBJ1-1; possibly TRBD1 for D (6 bases). With 0 bases removed from V and 4 bases from J, the gap between germline ends came to 15 bases. Germline-derived CDR1 and CDR2 are KGHSH and LQKENI. The CDR3 consists of 16 residues. CDR3 sequence (DNA): TGTGCCAGCTCACCACCGAACAGGGTGATAGGCACTGAAGCTTTCTTT. It encodes CASSPPNRVIGTEAFF.

The chain has TRBV6-5 and TRBJ2-1, with 10 bases identical to TRBD2. The germline V gene encodes CDR1 MNHEY and CDR2 SVGAGI. CDR3 length equals 13 residues. After removal of 10 bases from V and 3 bases from J, the junction contained 3 bases not matched to a gene. For the CDR3, the DNA is TGTGCCACGACTAGCGGGTACTACAATGAGCAGTTCTTC. This encodes CATTSGYYNEQFF.

The V call is TRBV5-5, the J call TRBJ1-2; D remains unclear. The V and J ends lost 0 bases and 2 bases respectively, with 14 bases between them. Germline-derived CDR1 and CDR2 are SGHKS and YYEKEE (reference sequence). This CDR3 spans 16 amino acids. CDR3 nucleotide sequence: TGTGCCAGCAGCTTGGGGGCCGCAGGTGCAAACTATGGCTACACCTTC. Encoded protein: CASSLGAAGANYGYTF.

This clone has just one count. The V gene is TRBV10-1, the J gene TRBJ1-6; D remains unclear. This CDR3 comprises 18 residues. In germline, CDR1 is WNHNN, CDR2 SYGVQD (reference sequence). V was cut by 0 bases and J by 7 bases, with 19 bases left in between. For the CDR3, the DNA is TGCGCCAGCAGTGAGTCGATACTGTTTTGGTGCTGGAATTCACCCCTCCACTTT. Protein sequence: CASSESILFWCWNSPLHF.

V and J are TRBV6-5 and TRBJ2-5; TRBD1 agrees at 9 bases. Trimming at V came to 5 bases and at J to 5 bases, leaving 3 bases not matched to a gene. The V gene's germline CDR1 is MNHEY and CDR2 SVGAGI. CDR3 length: 13 amino acids. CDR3 loop: CASSTGGKETQYF. CDR3 in DNA: TGTGCCAGCAGTACAGGGGGCAAGGAGACCCAGTACTTC.